A selection of T cell receptor beta chains follows, all from one sample in a study of shared clonotypes between healthy human individuals. Assay used: immunoSEQ multiplex PCR; TCRdb lists only in-frame clones, some missing. This repertoire shows some 660,000 clones, about three quarters found once; its top ten account for 1.5% to 2%. The sample consisted of memory CD4+ T cells sorted from blood. The receptor set was obtained from a woman in her twenties or thirties in good health. Both conserved end residues are part of each CDR3. D genes are given only for firm matches. A row's size may be missing; if present it is once, few, many or a size class.

D,V,J,size,DNA,CDR3
.,TRBV7-2,TRBJ1-2,.,TGTGCCAGCAGCTTAGACGGCCATGGCTACACCTTC,CASSLDGHGYTF
.,TRBV5-6,TRBJ1-2,once,TGTGCCAGCAGCTTGGAGGGGGTTCACAACCTTCAGCGCTATGGCTACACCTTC,CASSLEGVHNLQRYGYTF
.,TRBV28,TRBJ2-1,.,TGTGCCAGCAGCGGGAGCCTCTACAATGAGCAGTTCTTC,CASSGSLYNEQFF
TRBD2,TRBV10-1,TRBJ2-1,few,TGCGCCAGCAGTGAGTCGAATAGCGGGAGGTGGTTCTTC,CASSESNSGRWFF
TRBD2,TRBV9,TRBJ2-1,.,TGTGCCAGCAGCGTAGATTTACTAGCGGGAGGGCGTAATGAGCAGTTCTTC,CASSVDLLAGGRNEQFF
TRBD2,TRBV6-6,TRBJ2-1,.,TGTGCCAGCAGGACTAGCGCGTCCTACAATGAGCAGTTCTTC,CASRTSASYNEQFF
.,TRBV21-1,TRBJ2-3,.,TGTGCCAGCAGCAAAGCGACGAATCTCTTGGGAAACTATACGCAGTATTTT,CASSKATNLLGNYTQYF
TRBD2,TRBV7-3,TRBJ2-1,.,TGTGCCAGCAGCTTAACGGGGCCGGGACTAGCGTACAATGAGCAGTTCTTC,CASSLTGPGLAYNEQFF
.,TRBV2,TRBJ1-5,many,TGTGCCACGGGGCTTAGCAATCAGCCCCAGCATTTT,CATGLSNQPQHF
.,TRBV18,TRBJ2-7,.,TGTGCCAGCTCACCTAGCGGAACTTCATCCTACGAGCAGTACTTC,CASSPSGTSSYEQYF
.,TRBV6-6,TRBJ2-4,.,TGTGCCAGCAGTACCAGGAAAAACATTCAGTACTTC,CASSTRKNIQYF
.,TRBV5-6,TRBJ2-7,.,TGTGCCAGCAGCTTGTTGGGGAGTGAAGAGCAGTACTTC,CASSLLGSEEQYF
TRBD2,TRBV7-9,TRBJ2-1,.,TGTGCCAGCAGCTTAGGTCGATGGGGAGGGCACAATGAGCAGTTCTTC,CASSLGRWGGHNEQFF
.,TRBV28,TRBJ2-5,.,TGTGCCAGCAGACCGACGAATCGGGTGGAGACCCAGTACTTC,CASRPTNRVETQYF
.,TRBV28,TRBJ2-3,.,TGTGCCAGCAGGGGGCCTAGCACAGATACGCAGTATTTT,CASRGPSTDTQYF
.,TRBV11-2,TRBJ1-3,.,TGTGCCAGCAGCTTAGCCCCAGGCTCTGGAAACACCATATATTTT,CASSLAPGSGNTIYF
.,TRBV28,TRBJ2-4,.,TGTGCCAGCAGTGCAGTGGGAGACAGATTTAAACTAGCCAAAAACATTCAGTACTTC,CASSAVGDRFKLAKNIQYF
.,TRBV12-1,TRBJ2-6,.,TGTGCCAGCTTCCCTCCCTCTCAAAACTCTGGGGCCAACGTCCTGACTTTC,CASFPPSQNSGANVLTF
TRBD2,TRBV28,TRBJ2-1,.,TGTGCCAGCAGGATGACTAGCGGCTACAATGAGCAGTTCTTC,CASRMTSGYNEQFF
TRBD1,TRBV28,TRBJ2-7,few,TGTGCCAGCGGAACGACAGGGGGTAGGAACGAGCAGTACTTC,CASGTTGGRNEQYF
.,TRBV7-9,TRBJ2-5,.,TGTGCCAGCAGCTTTGGGAGAGCGGAGACCCAGTACTTC,CASSFGRAETQYF
.,TRBV14,TRBJ2-3,.,TGTGCCAGCAGCCAAGATAGGGGGAGCACAGATACGCAGTATTTT,CASSQDRGSTDTQYF
TRBD2,TRBV29-1,TRBJ2-3,.,TGCAGCGCATCGGGACTAGCGGGAACCACAGATACGCAGTATTTT,CSASGLAGTTDTQYF
.,TRBV15,TRBJ2-3,.,TGTGCCACCAGCAGAGCCGTTTCAGATACGCAGTATTTT,CATSRAVSDTQYF
.,TRBV28,TRBJ2-7,.,TGTGCCAGCAGTACGCCGGGCTCAGTCTCAGAGCAGTACTTC,CASSTPGSVSEQYF
.,TRBV10-3,TRBJ2-7,.,TGTGCCATCAAGGCGGGAACGGACGAGCAGTACTTC,CAIKAGTDEQYF
.,TRBV9,TRBJ2-3,.,TGTGCCAGCAGCGTCACCGGGACATCCACTAGCACAGATACGCAGTATTTT,CASSVTGTSTSTDTQYF
TRBD2,TRBV6-1,TRBJ2-7,.,TGTGCCAGCAGTGGACTAGCGGGGAGAGCCGAGCAGTACTTC,CASSGLAGRAEQYF
TRBD1,TRBV28,TRBJ1-5,once,TGTGCCAGCAGTCTCTGGACAGGGGATCATCAGCCCCAGCATTTT,CASSLWTGDHQPQHF
.,TRBV18,TRBJ2-5,.,TGTGCCAGCTCACCACCGACTAGTTCCCAAGACAGAGAGACCCAGTACTTC,CASSPPTSSQDRETQYF
.,TRBV19,TRBJ2-3,.,TGTGCCAGTAGTATTGTGGCAGACCGCACAGATACGCAGTATTTT,CASSIVADRTDTQYF
.,TRBV28,TRBJ1-1,few,TGTGCCAGCAAAATATTTGCGGGAGGGGGCACTGAAGCTTTCTTT,CASKIFAGGGTEAFF
TRBD1,TRBV27,TRBJ1-2,.,TGTGCCAGCAGTTTACATAGGGACAGGGGCTATGGCTACACCTTC,CASSLHRDRGYGYTF
.,TRBV10-3,TRBJ1-2,.,TGTGCCAGCCAAGATGGGGGAAGGGATGGCTACACCTTC,CASQDGGRDGYTF
TRBD2,TRBV27,TRBJ2-3,.,TGTGCCAGCAGTCCGTCTAGCGGGAGGAGGGCAGATACGCAGTATTTT,CASSPSSGRRADTQYF
.,TRBV10-1,TRBJ2-2,few,TGCGCCAGCAGTGAGTTTGGGAACACCGGGGAGCTGTTTTTT,CASSEFGNTGELFF
.,TRBV5-1,TRBJ2-3,.,TGCGCCAGCAGCCTGGGACTGGCGGACACAGATACGCAGTATTTT,CASSLGLADTDTQYF
TRBD2,TRBV5-1,TRBJ2-5,.,TGCGCCAGCAGCTCGACTAGCGGGAGGGCCGAAGAGACCCAGTACTTC,CASSSTSGRAEETQYF
.,TRBV5-1,TRBJ2-5,.,TGCGCCAGCAGCTTAACGGGGGAGAGCCAAGAGACCCAGTACTTC,CASSLTGESQETQYF